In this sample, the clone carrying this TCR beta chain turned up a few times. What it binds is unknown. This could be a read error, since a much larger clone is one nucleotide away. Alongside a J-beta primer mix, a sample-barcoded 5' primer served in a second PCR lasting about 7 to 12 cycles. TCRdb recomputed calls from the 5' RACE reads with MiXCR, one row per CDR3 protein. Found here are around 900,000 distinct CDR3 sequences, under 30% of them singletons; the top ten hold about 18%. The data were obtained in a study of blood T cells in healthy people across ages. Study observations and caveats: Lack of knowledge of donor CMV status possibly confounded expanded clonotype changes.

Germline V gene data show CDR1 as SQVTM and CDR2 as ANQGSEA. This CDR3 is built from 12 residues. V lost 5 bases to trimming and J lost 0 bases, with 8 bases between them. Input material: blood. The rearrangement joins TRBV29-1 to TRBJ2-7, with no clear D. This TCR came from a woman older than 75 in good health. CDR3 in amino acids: CSVKSSSYEQYF. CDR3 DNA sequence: TGCAGCGTTAAATCAAGCTCCTACGAGCAGTACTTC.